Following are 21 T cell receptor beta chains from one sample sequenced in a study of cytomegalovirus exposure and HLA in healthy donors. In the PCR, 60 Vbeta and 13 Jbeta primers were used. The method was immunoSEQ multiplex PCR; TCRdb's version includes in-frame clones alone and lacks a portion of them. The sample holds about 130,000 clones; around three quarters are singletons and the top ten take roughly 2.4%. Sequenced input: PBMCs. These receptors originate from a man aged 25 to 45 in good health and CMV-seronegative.

The rearrangement links TRBV29-1 to TRBJ2-1; TRBD2 agrees at 9 bases. Germline assignment: CDR1 SQVTM and CDR2 ANQGSEA. After removal of 5 bases from V and 3 bases from J, the junction contained 5 bases not matched to a gene. The CDR3 length is 14 residues. This chain's CDR3 is CSVLGSGGYNEQFF. Written as DNA, the CDR3 is TGCAGCGTTTTAGGTAGCGGGGGCTACAATGAGCAGTTCTTC.

The chain carries TRBV19 and TRBJ1-2; possible D gene TRBD1, 5 bases. The germline V gene has CDR1 LNHDA and CDR2 SQIVND (reference sequence). The germline V and J ends were trimmed by 1 base and 8 bases, with 11 bases remaining between them. This CDR3 contains 13 residues. CDR3 coding DNA: TGTGCCAGTAGTATAGGACAGTTACTGGGCTACACCTTC. Translation: CASSIGQLLGYTF.

This sequence joins TRBV14 and TRBJ2-5; D is uncertain. V lost 4 bases and J 3 bases, leaving 9 bases between the germline ends. CDR1 and CDR2 from the germline V gene are SGHDN and FVKESK. This CDR3 comprises 13 residues. The CDR3 here is CASSRRREETQYF. The CDR3 nucleotides are TGTGCCAGCAGCCGTAGGAGAGAAGAGACCCAGTACTTC.

The genes are TRBV28 and TRBJ2-1; 7 bases map to TRBD2. Germline V gene data show CDR1 as MDHEN and CDR2 as SYDVKM. Losses at the gene ends were 5 bases for V and 9 bases for J; bases not matched to a gene: 19. The CDR3 has 17 amino acids. The CDR3 spells CASSTPLGGFPSGEQFF. CDR3 nucleotides: TGTGCCAGCAGTACCCCCCTGGGAGGGTTCCCGTCTGGTGAGCAGTTCTTC.

This clone was detected once. Mismatch with germline at one junction end may stem from a read error. The rearrangement uses TRBV6-1 and TRBJ1-5; TRBD1 matches at 7 bases. The CDR3 sequence is 15 residues long. Looked up from germline, CDR1 is MNHNS and CDR2 is SASEGT. CDR3 sequence (DNA): TGTGCCAGCAGTGAAGTATCGCGTTCGGGACAGCCCCAGAATTTT. Translating it yields CASSEVSRSGQPQNF.

The rearrangement links TRBV6-1 to TRBJ2-1; D gene unclear. Germline lookup yields CDR1 MNHNS and CDR2 SASEGT. V was pared by 10 bases and J by 6 bases, with 16 bases between. This CDR3 contains 13 residues. This chain's CDR3 is CATSPVPLNEQFF. The DNA of the CDR3 is TGTGCCACCTCTCCCGTCCCCCTCAATGAGCAGTTCTTC.

The chain joins TRBV5-4 to TRBJ1-1, with 7 bases fitting TRBD1. The CDR3 totals 16 residues. V lost 3 bases to trimming and J lost 2 bases; unmatched junction nucleotides: 10. Per the germline V gene, CDR1 is SGHNT and CDR2 is YYREEE (reference sequence). The CDR3 nucleotides are TGTGCCAGCAGCTCCGACCCGGGACAGATAAACACTGAAGCTTTCTTT. Amino acids: CASSSDPGQINTEAFF.

The gene calls are TRBV25-1 and TRBJ2-7, with D perhaps matching TRBD2 (6 bases). From germline, CDR1 is MGHDK and CDR2 SYGVNS. V dropped 3 bases and J dropped 3 bases, with 15 bases sitting between them. The CDR3 is made up of 15 amino acids. As DNA, the CDR3 is TGTGCCAGCAGTGATACGAGGGACTCAGGCTACGAGCAGTACTTC. Its translation is CASSDTRDSGYEQYF.

This sequence joins TRBV19 and TRBJ2-7, with TRBD2 as a possible D gene (6 bases). The CDR3 totals 15 residues. V lost 5 bases and J 3 bases, leaving 17 bases between the germline ends. Germline V gene data show CDR1 as LNHDA and CDR2 as SQIVND (reference sequence). The CDR3 nucleotides are TGTGCCAGTAGTCCCTCCGGGACTGGTGACTACGAGCAGTACTTC. Translating it yields CASSPSGTGDYEQYF.

The chain recombines TRBV27 with TRBJ2-5, with D perhaps matching TRBD1 (5 bases). Per germline, CDR1 MNHEY and CDR2 SMNVEV (reference sequence). The CDR3 contains 16 residues. With 2 bases removed from V and 4 bases from J, the gap between germline ends came to 17 bases. CDR3 in amino acids: CASSLRYPGQGETQYF. The CDR3 DNA reads as TGTGCCAGCAGTTTAAGGTATCCAGGCCAGGGAGAGACCCAGTACTTC.

The rearrangement joins TRBV28 to TRBJ2-7; 7 positions match TRBD1. Germline CDR1 reads MDHEN; CDR2 reads SYDVKM. V shed 2 bases and J 2 bases; nucleotides not matched to a gene: 9. This CDR3 has 16 residues. The CDR3 nucleotides are TGTGCCAGCAGTTTAGGGACAGATACCACCCCCTACGAGCAGTACTTC. Residues: CASSLGTDTTPYEQYF.

This clone was counted only a few times. V is TRBV5-1 and J is TRBJ2-1; D remains unclear. CDR1 is SGHRS and CDR2 is YFSETQ in the germline V gene. V shed 0 bases and J shed 0 bases, with 10 bases lying between them. The CDR3 is made up of 16 amino acids. DNA of the CDR3: TGCGCCAGCAGCTTGGTGACCGGGTCCTCCTACAATGAGCAGTTCTTC. It translates to CASSLVTGSSYNEQFF.

V gene TRBV28 combines with J gene TRBJ2-7, with TRBD2 matching 8 bases. CDR3 size: 14 residues. Germline V lookup: CDR1 MDHEN, CDR2 SYDVKM. Trimming took 6 bases from V and 3 from J; bases not matched to a gene: 7. The CDR3 nucleotides are TGTGCCAGCAGAAACAGCGGGAGTATCTACGAGCAGTACTTC. Amino acid sequence: CASRNSGSIYEQYF. The full variable domain, its missing parts supplied by reference TRBV28 and TRBJ2-7, is DVKVTQSSRYLVKRTGEKVFLECVQDMDHENMFWYRQDPGLGLRLIYFSYDVKMKEKGDIPEGYSVSREKKERFSLILESASTNQTSMYLCASRNSGSIYEQYFGPGTRLTVT.

CDR3 in DNA: TGTGCCAGCAGACCCGGGACAGGCTCTAACTATGGCTACACCTTC. It encodes CASRPGTGSNYGYTF. The V call is TRBV6-4, the J call TRBJ1-2; 8 bases agree with TRBD1. The CDR3 sequence is 15 residues long. Germline V gene lookup returns CDR1 MRHNA and CDR2 SNTAGT. Trimming took 6 bases from V and 0 from J; bases not matched to a gene: 6.

The chain has TRBV19 and TRBJ2-1; 13 bases align to TRBD2. Per the germline V gene, CDR1 is LNHDA and CDR2 is SQIVND (reference sequence). This CDR3 region has 17 residues. V lost 4 bases and J lost 3; bases outside the gene matches: 6. The CDR3 region is CASSTTSGRAVYNEQFF. The DNA of the CDR3 is TGTGCCAGTAGTACAACTAGCGGGAGGGCCGTCTACAATGAGCAGTTCTTC. Combining the CDR3 with reference TRBV19 and TRBJ2-1 gives the whole variable domain DGGITQSPKYLFRKEGQNVTLSCEQNLNHDAMYWYRQDPGQGLRLIYYSQIVNDFQKGDIAEGYSVSREKKESFPLTVTSAQKNPTAFYLCASSTTSGRAVYNEQFFGPGTRLTVL.

The chain carries TRBV11-3 and TRBJ1-1; TRBD1 aligns across 10 bases. The CDR3 has 14 residues. V was clipped by 5 bases and J by 5 bases; unmatched bases: 5. Germline V gives CDR1 SGHNT, CDR2 YENEEA. This CDR3 is CASSIRTGGTEAFF. CDR3 coding DNA: TGTGCCAGCAGCATCCGGACAGGGGGGACTGAAGCTTTCTTT.

With regard to this clone: One junction end does not reproduce the germline sequence, and a read error may be involved. The chain joins TRBV5-1 to TRBJ2-7; 13 positions match TRBD2. Per the germline V gene, CDR1 is SGHRS and CDR2 is YFSETQ. This CDR3 has 14 residues. The CDR3 bases are TGCGCCAGCAGCTTGGAGCGACCGGGACTAGCGGGACTATTC. The encoded protein is CASSLERPGLAGLF.

This clone has just a few counts. CDR3 residues: CATSRDGEARRYEQYF. The DNA for the CDR3 is TGTGCCACCAGCAGAGATGGGGAGGCCCGCAGATACGAGCAGTACTTC. The V gene is TRBV15, the J gene TRBJ2-7; D is perhaps TRBD2 (6 bases). Trimming shortened V by 0 bases and J by 4 bases, and 16 bases separated the two germline ends. Looked up from germline, CDR1 is LNHNV and CDR2 is YYDKDF (reference sequence). The CDR3 loop spans 16 amino acids.

J is TRBJ2-2 and V is TRBV29-1, with 8 positions matching TRBD2. Germline lookup yields CDR1 SQVTM and CDR2 ANQGSEA. V lost 6 bases, J lost 5 bases, and 8 bases stayed unmatched. The CDR3 sequence is 14 residues long. The CDR3 protein is CSVTAGDPTGELFF. CDR3 DNA: TGCAGCGTAACAGCGGGAGACCCGACCGGGGAGCTGTTTTTT.

The chain has TRBV7-9 and TRBJ2-5; 9 nucleotides agree with TRBD1. Germline V gene lookup returns CDR1 SEHNR and CDR2 FQNEAQ (reference sequence). This CDR3 is built from 14 residues. Trimming removed 10 bases from V and 0 bases from J; junction bases left unmatched: 6. Here the CDR3 DNA reads TGTGCCACCGGGACAGGGCCCTACCAAGAGACCCAGTACTTC. Protein product: CATGTGPYQETQYF.

The V and J genes are TRBV4-1 and TRBJ2-1, with D maybe TRBD2 (6 bases). Germline V gene lookup returns CDR1 MGHRA and CDR2 YSYEKL. V lost 2 bases and J lost 8, with 16 bases in between. The CDR3 is made up of 15 amino acids. DNA for the CDR3: TGCGCCAGCAGCCAATTCGGGACTCCCGCCGATGAGCAGTTCTTC. It translates to CASSQFGTPADEQFF.